This TCR beta chain was recovered during a study of T cell repertoires in cytomegalovirus infection. Study in general: Public TCR beta signatures marked donors with CMV infection and the matching HLA.

There are a few counts of this clonotype. The CDR3 contains 17 residues. Trimming left V 3 bases short and J 0 bases short, with 12 bases between. The V gene's germline CDR1 is SEHNR and CDR2 FQNEAQ (reference sequence). MiXCR, applied by TCRdb to the reads, yields one record per CDR3 protein. The table includes 150,000 to 200,000 distinct CDR3 sequences, 25% to 30% detected once. What was sequenced was PBMCs. The clonotype originates from a human donor in good health (CMV status not recorded). Some clones in this sample may be carry-over from other donors' samples. The J gene is TRBJ2-6, the V gene TRBV7-9; D call uncertain. The CDR3 spells CASSFDGPTSGANVLTF. The CDR3 nucleotides read TGTGCCAGCAGCTTTGACGGCCCTACCTCTGGGGCCAACGTCCTGACTTTC.